The 5 T cell receptor beta chains below come from one sample, sequenced in a study of CD4 T cells in relation to SARS-CoV-2 and coronaviruses. What these receptors recognize is not known. Repertoires were generated with immunoSEQ multiplex PCR, while TCRdb's copy carries only in-frame clones and drops some. The data hold about 18,000 clones, with around three quarters observed a single time. Before the COVID-19 pandemic, during about 2010-2018, CD4+ T cells were taken from unexposed donors. After 10 to 11 days of culture, CD4+ T cells were isolated. Material for sequencing was CD4+ T cells from PBMCs, cultured in vitro. The source is a human donor in good health.

The rearrangement joins TRBV11-2 to TRBJ2-7; tentative D call: TRBD2 (7 bases). Trimming pared 1 base from V and 2 bases from J, leaving 15 bases between. Germline V gene lookup returns CDR1 SGHAT and CDR2 FQNNGV. This CDR3 region has 16 residues. CDR3 bases: TGTGCCAGCAGCTTAGCTGGTGGCGGGGGCCCCTACGAGCAGTACTTC. Its protein product is CASSLAGGGGPYEQYF.

V usage is TRBV7-7 and J usage is TRBJ2-6; D is unresolved. V was trimmed by 5 bases and J by 0 bases, leaving 11 bases between them. The germline gives CDR1 SSHAT, CDR2 FNYEAQ (reference sequence). This CDR3 is built from 16 residues. CDR3 protein: CASSGLRGSGANVLTF. The CDR3 nucleotides read TGTGCCAGCAGCGGTCTCCGAGGCTCTGGGGCCAACGTCCTGACTTTC.

The chain couples TRBV6-1 to TRBJ2-3, with D possibly being TRBD2 (5 bases). The CDR3 covers 16 residues. Per germline, CDR1 MNHNS and CDR2 SASEGT. Trimming left V 3 bases short and J 6 bases short, with 19 bases between. The CDR3 sequence is CASSDPSGAGEDTQYF. The CDR3 nucleotides are TGTGCCAGCAGTGACCCAAGCGGCGCAGGTGAGGATACGCAGTATTTT.

V and J are TRBV3-1 (or the pseudogene TRBV3-2) and TRBJ2-1; D unclear. This CDR3 is 16 amino acids long. Trimming removed 2 bases from V and 6 bases from J, with 17 bases in between. Germline assignment: CDR1 LGHDT and CDR2 YNNKEL (reference sequence). The chain's CDR3 is CASSQTFVDPGNEQFF. CDR3 nucleotide sequence: TGTGCCAGCAGCCAAACCTTTGTAGACCCTGGCAATGAGCAGTTCTTC.

The chain has TRBV5-1 and TRBJ1-2; D unclear. CDR3 size: 12 residues. Germline V gives CDR1 SGHRS, CDR2 YFSETQ. V shed 7 bases and J shed 3 bases, with 10 bases lying between them. The chain's CDR3 is CASFDGYYGYTF. CDR3 nucleotides: TGCGCCAGCTTCGACGGATACTATGGCTACACCTTC.